These 19 T cell receptor beta chains were all obtained from the same sample, sequenced in a study of blood T cells in healthy people across ages. Then a second PCR, running about 6 to 12 cycles, was carried out with a sample-barcoded 5' primer and a J-beta primer mix. One entry per CDR3 protein results from TCRdb running MiXCR on the 5' RACE reads. Here the sample spans some 940,000 distinct CDR3 sequences, 25% to 30% being singletons. This sample was shared with a second study, whose subject was T cells of mothers and their children.

Sequencing input: blood. The receptors originated from a woman aged 35 to 49 in good health.

This clonotype was recorded at least ten times. V gene TRBV5-1 combines with J gene TRBJ1-2; D call uncertain. The CDR3 runs to 12 residues. V lost 2 bases to trimming and J lost 6 bases, with 8 bases between them. Germline assignment: CDR1 SGHRS and CDR2 YFSETQ. CDR3 amino acids: CASSFAADGYTF. The CDR3 DNA reads as TGCGCCAGCAGCTTTGCGGCAGATGGCTACACCTTC.

Only a few counts were recorded for this clonotype. This sequence joins TRBV20-1 and TRBJ2-7; 13 bases align to TRBD2. CDR1 and CDR2 from the germline V gene are DFQATT and SNEGSKA (reference sequence). CDR3 length: 14 amino acids. Trimming took 3 bases from V and 4 from J; bases not matched to a gene: 3. The CDR3 sequence is CSARTSGGNYEQYF. The CDR3 DNA is TGCAGTGCTAGGACTAGCGGGGGGAATTACGAGCAGTACTTC.

This clonotype was counted ten times or more. V gene TRBV24-1 combines with J gene TRBJ2-5; TRBD1 matches at 10 bases. Germline V gives CDR1 KGHDR, CDR2 SFDVKD. V was pared by 9 bases and J by 3 bases, with 6 bases of the junction left unmatched. The CDR3 sequence is 14 residues long. CDR3 residues: CATAGTGVEETQYF. The CDR3 DNA sequence: TGTGCCACCGCCGGGACAGGGGTGGAAGAGACCCAGTACTTC.

This clonotype appeared a few times. The chain couples TRBV9 to TRBJ2-7; D possibly matches TRBD1 or TRBD2 (7 bases each). Trimming pared 3 bases from V and 5 bases from J, leaving 18 bases between. The CDR3 totals 15 residues. Per the germline V gene, CDR1 is SGDLS and CDR2 is YYNGEE. In DNA, the CDR3 is TGTGCCAGCAGCGCGACTAGCAGGGGGATTGACGAGCAGTACTTC. It is translated as CASSATSRGIDEQYF. Using reference TRBV9 and TRBJ2-7 for the parts outside the CDR3, the full variable domain is DSGVTQTPKHLITATGQRVTLRCSPRSGDLSVYWYQQSLDQGLQFLIQYYNGEERAKGNILERFSAQQFPDLHSELNLSSLELGDSALYFCASSATSRGIDEQYFGPGTRLTVT.

This chain joins TRBV28 and TRBJ1-5; D is uncertain. Trimming left V 6 bases short and J 1 base short, with 16 bases between. The CDR3 spans 16 residues. Germline CDR1 MDHEN, CDR2 SYDVKM. The DNA for the CDR3 is TGTGCCAGCAGCTACACGGCCAGGTTGAGCAATCAGCCCCAGCATTTT. Translation gives CASSYTARLSNQPQHF.

This clonotype was counted a single time. The V call is TRBV30, the J call TRBJ2-6; possible D gene TRBD1, 6 bases. Looked up from germline, CDR1 is GTSNPN and CDR2 is SVGIG (reference sequence). V dropped 0 bases and J dropped 4 bases, with 10 bases sitting between them. There are 15 residues in the CDR3. CDR3 in amino acids: CAWSVGGTGANVLTF. The CDR3 bases are TGTGCCTGGAGTGTAGGGGGTACGGGGGCCAACGTCCTGACTTTC.

The chain couples TRBV28 to TRBJ1-6; TRBD1 agrees at 9 bases. CDR3 length equals 18 residues. The germline V gene encodes CDR1 MDHEN and CDR2 SYDVKM. J lost 10 bases, V lost 3 bases, and 16 bases had no gene match. The CDR3 coding sequence is TGTGCCAGCAGTTTCCCTGGTCGGGCTATGACAGGGGGGTCACCCCTCCACTTT. Encoded protein: CASSFPGRAMTGGSPLHF.

This clonotype has only a few counts. V gene TRBV7-9 combines with J gene TRBJ1-2; weak D call: TRBD1 (6 bases). Germline V CDR1 and CDR2: SEHNR, FQNEAQ (reference sequence). Trimming removed 3 bases from V and 4 bases from J, with 15 bases in between. CDR3 length: 15 residues. The CDR3 protein is CASSFGLGTFYGYTF. CDR3 nucleotides: TGTGCCAGCAGCTTCGGTTTAGGGACATTCTATGGCTACACCTTC.

This clonotype has at least ten counts. This chain links TRBV7-2 with TRBJ1-2; TRBD1 matches at 8 bases. The CDR3 extends over 18 amino acids. Looked up from germline, CDR1 is SGHTA and CDR2 is FQGNSA. The junction had 13 bases not matched to a gene; V was cut back by 0 bases and J by 4 bases. The CDR3 sequence is CASSLAGLRTGLRYGYTF. CDR3 coding DNA: TGTGCCAGCAGCTTAGCGGGCCTAAGGACAGGGTTGCGCTATGGCTACACCTTC.

With respect to this clonotype: A much bigger clone sits one base away, suggesting this may be a read error. The chain joins TRBV28 to TRBJ2-5, with 8 bases lining up with TRBD1. Germline CDR1 is MDHEN and CDR2 is SYDVKM. The CDR3 has 14 residues. Losses at the gene ends were 4 bases for V and 1 base for J; bases not matched to a gene: 2. In nucleotides, the CDR3 is TGTGCCAGCAGTTGGGACAGGCCCCAAGAGACCCAGTACTTC. Translated: CASSWDRPQETQYF. Complete variable domain (other parts from reference TRBV28 and TRBJ2-5): DVKVTQSSRYLVKRTGEKVFLECVQDMDHENMFWYRQDPGLGLRLIYFSYDVKMKEKGDIPEGYSVSREKKERFSLILESASTNQTSMYLCASSWDRPQETQYFGPGTRLLVL.

This clonotype occurred a few times. The chain links TRBV6-5 to TRBJ1-1; 9 bases line up with TRBD1. Germline V gives CDR1 MNHEY, CDR2 SVGAGI. Germline trimming cut 7 bases from V and 4 bases from J; bases unmatched to any gene: 4. CDR3 length: 13 amino acids. DNA for the CDR3: TGTGCCAGCAACCTGGGACAGGGCACTGAAGCTTTCTTT. Translating it yields CASNLGQGTEAFF.

This clonotype was observed many times. The gene calls are TRBV21-1 and TRBJ2-4; no DNA check was done on the table's D call, TRBD2. TRBV21-1 constitutes a pseudogene. There are 16 residues in the CDR3. The CDR3 DNA is TGTGCCAGCAGCAAAAGCGTCCCGGGACTAGTAAACATTCAGTACTTC. Protein product: CASSKSVPGLVNIQYF.

J is TRBJ2-7 and V is TRBV25-1, with 10 bases aligning to TRBD1. J gave up 4 bases and V 3 bases, and 6 bases lay outside the gene matches. From germline, CDR1 is MGHDK and CDR2 SYGVNS. The CDR3 is 15 residues long. The CDR3 sequence is CASSDRRQGAYEQYF. CDR3 sequence (DNA): TGTGCCAGCAGTGACCGCCGACAGGGGGCGTACGAGCAGTACTTC.

This clonotype was counted between two and nine times. For the CDR3, the DNA is TGTGCCAGCGTAGGGGTCTCTGGGGCCAACGTCCTGACTTTC. Translated, it gives CASVGVSGANVLTF. The chain employs TRBV27 and TRBJ2-6, with D possibly TRBD1 on 5 matching bases. Germline V gene sequence: CDR1 MNHEY, CDR2 SMNVEV (reference sequence). Trimming took 8 bases from V and 0 from J, leaving 8 bases between them. The CDR3 spans 14 residues.

This clonotype appeared once. The chain links TRBV14 to TRBJ2-1; TRBD2 agrees at 13 bases. The CDR3 contains 16 residues. Germline assignment: CDR1 SGHDN and CDR2 FVKESK. Germline trimming cut 4 bases from V and 5 bases from J; bases unmatched to any gene: 5. The CDR3 region is CASSLWGLAGHNEQFF. The CDR3 DNA reads as TGTGCCAGCAGCCTCTGGGGACTAGCGGGGCACAATGAGCAGTTCTTC.

This chain connects TRBV10-3 to TRBJ2-7, with D perhaps matching TRBD1 or TRBD2 (6 bases each). Germline loops: CDR1 ENHRY, CDR2 SYGVKD. The CDR3 is 16 residues long. V was pared by 8 bases and J by 2 bases, with 22 bases between. The CDR3 sequence: CAIGGRVITSPYEQYF. The CDR3 region has the DNA TGTGCCATCGGGGGGCGGGTTATTACCAGTCCCTACGAGCAGTACTTC.

This clonotype showed up just a few times. The chain joins TRBV29-1 to TRBJ1-2; TRBD1 is a possible D gene (5 bases). Germline V gene sequence: CDR1 SQVTM, CDR2 ANQGSEA. The CDR3 loop spans 11 amino acids. The V end was cut by 7 bases, the J end by 9 bases, with 15 bases between. DNA for the CDR3: TGCAGCGCTTGGGCGGGGGGAAGCTACACCTTC. Its translation: CSAWAGGSYTF. The full variable domain, its missing parts supplied by reference TRBV29-1 and TRBJ1-2, is SAVISQKPSRDICQRGTSLTIQCQVDSQVTMMFWYRQQPGQSLTLIATANQGSEATYESGFVIDKFPISRPNLTFSTLTVSNMSPEDSSIYLCSAWAGGSYTFGSGTRLTVV.

This clonotype was seen ten or more times. The chain employs TRBV20-1 and TRBJ2-5; either TRBD1 or TRBD2 may supply D (5 bases each). Deletions cut 7 bases from V and 1 base from J, with 16 bases between. Germline assignment: CDR1 DFQATT and CDR2 SNEGSKA (reference sequence). CDR3 length equals 14 residues. In nucleotides, the CDR3 is TGCAGTGGAGCCAACCGGGACCCCCAAGAGACCCAGTACTTC. Amino acids: CSGANRDPQETQYF.

The table lists this clonotype with many counts. V usage is TRBV2 and J usage is TRBJ2-1; D is ambiguous. Trimming removed 5 bases from V and 0 bases from J, with 8 bases in between. The CDR3 has 14 amino acids. The V gene's germline CDR1 is SNHLY and CDR2 FYNNEI. The CDR3 reads CASSQTSSYNEQFF. The DNA for the CDR3 is TGTGCCAGCAGTCAGACGAGCTCCTACAATGAGCAGTTCTTC.